Each of the 26 T cell receptor beta chains below was sequenced from the same sample in a study of T cells in Graves' hyperthyroidism and ophthalmopathy. From RNA transcripts, TCR beta CDR3 regions were amplified. An initial round of RT-PCR targeting the TCR CDR3 relied on the HTBI primer set. TCRdb called the multiplex PCR reads again in MiXCR, with one record for every CDR3 protein. The sample has 250,000 to 300,000 distinct CDR3 sequences, more than 10% seen once; the top ten hold about 8%. The material sequenced was blood. The source is a woman younger than 45 with Graves' hyperthyroidism that later progressed to Graves' ophthalmopathy.

V usage is TRBV7-3 and J usage is TRBJ1-6; D uncertain. The CDR3 is made up of 14 amino acids. CDR1 SGHTA and CDR2 FQGTGA come from the germline V gene. Trimming took off 2 bases at V and 5 bases at J, with 7 bases between the two ends. DNA for the CDR3: TGTGCCAGCAGCTTACAGCCGGATAATTCACCCCTCCACTTT. This encodes CASSLQPDNSPLHF.

At least ten counts were recorded for this clonotype. V usage is TRBV30 and J usage is TRBJ1-4, with D unresolved. This CDR3 spans 13 amino acids. Germline loops: CDR1 GTSNPN, CDR2 SVGIG (reference sequence). The V end lost 3 bases, the J end lost 5 bases, and 10 bases lay between the germline ends. CDR3 protein: CAWRRNLNEKLFF. DNA for the CDR3: TGTGCCTGGAGGAGAAACTTAAATGAAAAACTGTTTTTT.

This clonotype has ten or more counts. The genes are TRBV2 and TRBJ2-5, with D possibly being TRBD1 (6 bases). CDR3 length: 13 residues. V gave up 8 bases and J gave up 5 bases, with 15 bases separating them. Looked up from germline, CDR1 is SNHLY and CDR2 is FYNNEI. CDR3 in DNA: TGTGCCAGCGCCCGACAGGCTGGGGAGACCCAGTACTTC. Amino acids: CASARQAGETQYF.

At least ten counts were recorded for this clonotype. The chain uses TRBV4-1 and TRBJ2-1; 11 bases align to TRBD2. The V and J ends lost 0 bases and 2 bases, in that order; junction bases with no gene match: 3. CDR1 and CDR2 from the germline V gene are MGHRA and YSYEKL. This CDR3 contains 17 residues. CDR3 loop: CASSQDGTSGTYNEQFF. CDR3 bases: TGCGCCAGCAGCCAAGATGGGACTAGCGGAACCTACAATGAGCAGTTCTTC.

This clonotype was counted many times. The chain joins TRBV18 to TRBJ1-1; D is undetermined. The ends were cut back, 2 bases at V and 4 bases at J, with 8 bases in the middle. Germline V gives CDR1 KGHSH, CDR2 LQKENI. This CDR3 spans 13 amino acids. CDR3 nucleotides: TGTGCCAGCTCACCAGCCCCGCTCACTGAAGCTTTCTTT. This codes for CASSPAPLTEAFF.

The chain uses TRBV7-3 and TRBJ2-1; 9 bases match TRBD2. The CDR3 runs 16 residues. The V and J ends lost 1 base and 7 bases, in that order; junction bases with no gene match: 8. Germline lookup yields CDR1 SGHTA and CDR2 FQGTGA. In DNA, the CDR3 is TGTGCCAGCAGCTTAAGGGCCGGCGGGGGGGGGAATGAGCAGTTCTTC. This gives the protein CASSLRAGGGGNEQFF.

The chain joins TRBV27 to TRBJ1-2; D possibly corresponds to TRBD1 (6 bases). This CDR3 has 15 residues. Germline lookup yields CDR1 MNHEY and CDR2 SMNVEV (reference sequence). Trimming took off 0 bases at V and 5 bases at J, with 13 bases between the two ends. CDR3 coding DNA: TGTGCCAGCAGTTTATCGGGGAGGGGGTGGTATGGCTACACCTTC. Its protein is CASSLSGRGWYGYTF.

This clonotype was seen ten or more times. J is TRBJ2-5 and V is TRBV7-9, with TRBD2 matching over 7 bases. Trimming took 2 bases from V and 0 from J; bases not matched to a gene: 3. CDR3 length equals 15 residues. Germline assignment: CDR1 SEHNR and CDR2 FQNEAQ (reference sequence). DNA of the CDR3: TGTGCCAGCAGCTTATCGCGGGGGTACCAAGAGACCCAGTACTTC. This codes for CASSLSRGYQETQYF.

This clonotype was counted at least ten times. The chain combines TRBV7-2 with TRBJ2-5, with D maybe TRBD2 (6 bases). This CDR3 spans 14 amino acids. Per the germline V gene, CDR1 is SGHTA and CDR2 is FQGNSA. V lost 5 bases, J lost 0 bases, and 10 bases lay in between. The CDR3 spells CASSPRGNQETQYF. The CDR3 region has the DNA TGTGCCAGCAGCCCACGGGGGAACCAAGAGACCCAGTACTTC.

The sample holds many counts of this clonotype. V and J are TRBV10-3 and TRBJ2-3; 11 bases agree with TRBD2. J gave up 6 bases and V 10 bases, and 6 bases lay outside the gene matches. Germline values: CDR1 ENHRY, CDR2 SYGVKD. The CDR3 runs to 13 residues. The CDR3 here is CASVAGGHDTQYF. Written as DNA, the CDR3 is TGTGCCAGCGTAGCGGGAGGGCACGATACGCAGTATTTT.

This clonotype was observed at least ten times. The chain combines TRBV11-2 with TRBJ2-3; 7 bases agree with TRBD2. CDR3 size: 15 residues. Trimming took 2 bases from V and 4 from J; bases not matched to a gene: 6. Germline CDR1 reads SGHAT; CDR2 reads FQNNGV. CDR3 sequence (DNA): TGTGCCAGCAGCTTAAGCAGGGACTACTCAGATACGCAGTATTTT. Translation gives CASSLSRDYSDTQYF.

The table lists this clonotype with many counts. This chain connects TRBV3-1 to TRBJ2-7, with D possibly TRBD2 on 5 matching bases. CDR1 is LGHDT, CDR2 YNNKEL, per germline (reference sequence). Trimming pared 6 bases from V and 0 bases from J, leaving 15 bases between. The length of the CDR3 is 15 residues. DNA of the CDR3: TGTGCCAGCAGGGCTAGCAGCCCTAGCTCCTACGAGCAGTACTTC. Translating it yields CASRASSPSSYEQYF.

The chain recombines TRBV7-3 with TRBJ2-5; 9 nucleotides agree with TRBD2. The germline V gene has CDR1 SGHTA and CDR2 FQGTGA. V lost 0 bases, J lost 1 base, and 6 bases stayed unmatched. The CDR3 extends over 17 amino acids. The CDR3 coding sequence is TGTGCCAGCAGCTTAACAGGAGCGGGAGGACTCCAAGAGACCCAGTACTTC. Amino acid sequence: CASSLTGAGGLQETQYF.

This clonotype was counted many times. The chain combines TRBV20-1 with TRBJ2-1; TRBD2 might be the D (6 bases). V lost 7 bases and J 4 bases, leaving 11 bases between the germline ends. The CDR3 has 12 amino acids. Germline CDR1 reads DFQATT; CDR2 reads SNEGSKA (reference sequence). The CDR3 here is CSGRGGYNEQFF. Here the CDR3 DNA reads TGCAGTGGGCGCGGAGGGTACAATGAGCAGTTCTTC.

CDR3 coding DNA: TGTGCCAGCAGCCAAGACCCGGGGCAGATCGGGGAGCTGTTTTTT. It translates to CASSQDPGQIGELFF. This sequence joins TRBV4-2 and TRBJ2-2; D might be TRBD1 or TRBD2, each matching 5 bases. Germline assignment: CDR1 LGHNA and CDR2 YNFKEQ. Trimming took 0 bases from V and 7 from J, leaving 12 bases between them. There are 15 residues in the CDR3.

There are many counts of this clonotype. The chain links TRBV11-2 to TRBJ2-5; D might be TRBD2 (5 bases). The germline V gene encodes CDR1 SGHAT and CDR2 FQNNGV. The ends were cut back, 0 bases at V and 0 bases at J, with 5 bases in the middle. This CDR3 comprises 14 residues. CDR3 DNA: TGTGCCAGCAGCTTAGACGGGGACCAAGAGACCCAGTACTTC. The encoded protein is CASSLDGDQETQYF.

This clonotype was seen once. The chain employs TRBV7-9 and TRBJ2-2, with D tentatively TRBD1 or TRBD2 (5 bases each). Trimming took off 1 base at V and 0 bases at J, with 9 bases between the two ends. Germline CDR1 SEHNR, CDR2 FQNEAQ (reference sequence). CDR3 size: 16 residues. CDR3 bases: TGTGCCAGCAGCTTAGGAGGGGACCCGAACACCGGGGAGCTGTTTTTT. This codes for CASSLGGDPNTGELFF.

The V gene is TRBV6-1, the J gene TRBJ2-2; tentative D call: TRBD1 (6 bases). Trimming cost V 6 bases and J 2 bases, with 13 bases left between them. CDR1 is MNHNS and CDR2 is SASEGT in the germline V gene. The CDR3 has 15 amino acids. The CDR3 DNA reads TGTGCCAGCAGGCTACAGGACAGAAACACCGGGGAGCTGTTTTTT. Translation gives CASRLQDRNTGELFF.

This clonotype was recorded at least ten times. The V gene is TRBV10-3, the J gene TRBJ1-2, with D hard to call. V gave up 0 bases and J gave up 2 bases, with 7 bases separating them. Germline assignment: CDR1 ENHRY and CDR2 SYGVKD. The CDR3 totals 14 residues. Here the CDR3 reads CAISESIRNYGYTF. The CDR3 DNA follows: TGTGCCATCAGTGAGTCGATCAGGAACTATGGCTACACCTTC.

This clonotype came up many times. The chain uses TRBV28 and TRBJ2-1; D gene uncertain. CDR1 MDHEN and CDR2 SYDVKM come from the germline V gene. The CDR3 spans 15 residues. V was shortened by 3 bases and J by 4 bases, with 13 bases between the two germline ends. In DNA form, the CDR3 reads TGTGCCAGCAGTTTCAGACCGGGTCCTTACAATGAGCAGTTCTTC. This translates into CASSFRPGPYNEQFF. The complete variable domain, with remaining parts taken from reference TRBV28 and TRBJ2-1, reads DVKVTQSSRYLVKRTGEKVFLECVQDMDHENMFWYRQDPGLGLRLIYFSYDVKMKEKGDIPEGYSVSREKKERFSLILESASTNQTSMYLCASSFRPGPYNEQFFGPGTRLTVL.

About this clonotype: A much larger clone sits a single nucleotide away, making a read error possible. The rearrangement links TRBV20-1 to TRBJ2-5; 8 positions match TRBD2. Germline lookup yields CDR1 DFQATT and CDR2 SNEGSKA (reference sequence). This CDR3 is 13 amino acids long. The CDR3 bases are TGCAATGCTACTACTAGCGGCTGGGTGACCCAGTACTTC. Translating it yields CNATTSGWVTQYF.

The V call is TRBV15, the J call TRBJ2-1, with TRBD2 identical over 8 bases. Trimming took 0 bases from V and 0 from J; bases not matched to a gene: 7. The germline CDR1 and CDR2 sequences are LNHNV and YYDKDF (reference sequence). The CDR3 has 18 amino acids. As DNA, the CDR3 is TGTGCCACCAGCAGAGAGGCGGGAGGCTTGAGCTCCTACAATGAGCAGTTCTTC. As protein: CATSREAGGLSSYNEQFF.

The chain is built from TRBV5-1 and TRBJ2-1, with TRBD1 matching over 9 bases. The CDR3 spans 16 residues. V gave up 0 bases and J gave up 7 bases; unmatched junction bases: 8. The germline gives CDR1 SGHRS, CDR2 YFSETQ. DNA for the CDR3: TGCGCCAGCAGCTTGGCCGGGACAGGGATCGTTAATGAGCAGTTCTTC. Its translation is CASSLAGTGIVNEQFF.

The chain is built from TRBV25-1 and TRBJ1-4; 9 nucleotides line up with TRBD1. Germline-derived CDR1 and CDR2 are MGHDK and SYGVNS. The CDR3 covers 16 residues. The V gene end was trimmed by 0 bases and the J gene end by 4 bases; junction bases not matched to a gene: 3. The CDR3 loop is CASSEYGTGYNEKLFF. The CDR3 bases are TGTGCCAGCAGTGAATATGGGACAGGGTATAATGAAAAACTGTTTTTT.

With respect to this clonotype: A much bigger clone sits one base away, suggesting this may be a read error. The chain joins TRBV7-8 to TRBJ2-7; possible D gene TRBD2, 6 bases. In germline, CDR1 is SGHVS, CDR2 FQNEAQ. This CDR3 has 13 residues. The CDR3 sequence: CVSSLASAYEQYF. DNA of the CDR3: TGTGTCAGCAGCTTAGCTAGCGCCTACGAGCAGTACTTC.

This clonotype occurred many times. The chain links TRBV30 to TRBJ1-1; no reliable D call. V was clipped by 3 bases and J by 9 bases, with 11 bases between them. The CDR3 contains 11 residues. Germline loops: CDR1 GTSNPN, CDR2 SVGIG (reference sequence). Written as DNA, the CDR3 is TGTGCCTGGAGCGAGACTAGTAAAGCTTTCTTT. As protein: CAWSETSKAFF.